The 26 T cell receptor beta chains in this list originate from one sample, sequenced in a study of T cell repertoires in cytomegalovirus infection. One entry per CDR3 protein results from TCRdb running MiXCR on the reads. The sample contains 90,000 to 130,000 distinct CDR3 sequences, about 9.4% of which appear only once. What these receptors recognize is not known. Sequencing used PBMCs, sequenced either directly or after in vitro stimulation (not recorded which). Receptors originate from a human donor in good health (CMV status not recorded). Some clones in this sample may be carry-over from other donors' samples.

V and J are TRBV11-2 and TRBJ2-1; D ambiguous. Trimming removed 4 bases from V and 6 bases from J, with 7 bases in between. Germline V gene data show CDR1 as SGHAT and CDR2 as FQNNGV. The CDR3 loop spans 12 amino acids. The DNA for the CDR3 is TGTGCCAGCAGCTCTCCGGGCAATGAGCAGTTCTTC. Its translation: CASSSPGNEQFF.

This clonotype was recorded many times. The chain uses TRBV7-2 and TRBJ2-1; no firm D call. The CDR3 runs 12 residues. Deletions cut 1 base from V and 7 bases from J, with 5 bases between. The germline V gene encodes CDR1 SGHTA and CDR2 FQGNSA. The CDR3 spells CASSLVRNEQFF. DNA of the CDR3: TGTGCCAGCAGCTTAGTAAGAAATGAGCAGTTCTTC.

The chain links TRBV5-5 to TRBJ1-3; no definite D call. The CDR3 sequence is 12 residues long. Germline CDR1 is SGHKS and CDR2 is YYEKEE (reference sequence). V was pared by 4 bases and J by 4 bases, with 6 bases between. Here the CDR3 reads CASSIQGNTIYF. The CDR3 bases are TGTGCCAGCAGCATACAGGGAAACACCATATATTTT.

This clonotype was counted at least ten times. V is TRBV6-6 and J is TRBJ2-2, with 7 bases lining up with TRBD1. The CDR3 is 15 residues long. V shed 4 bases and J 8 bases; nucleotides not matched to a gene: 10. CDR1 MNHNY and CDR2 SVGAGI come from the germline V gene (reference sequence). The CDR3 DNA reads as TGTGCCAGCAGTTTTCCGGGACAGAGCCCAGGGGAGCTGTTTTTT. Amino acid sequence: CASSFPGQSPGELFF.

The rearrangement joins TRBV5-4 to TRBJ2-5; TRBD1 aligns across 8 bases. There are 16 residues in the CDR3. V shed 4 bases and J 2 bases; nucleotides not matched to a gene: 10. The germline V gene encodes CDR1 SGHNT and CDR2 YYREEE (reference sequence). CDR3 region: CASSPDRGPGQETQYF. For the CDR3, the DNA is TGTGCCAGCAGCCCTGACAGGGGACCGGGGCAAGAGACCCAGTACTTC.

The V and J genes are TRBV7-3 and TRBJ1-1; D gene ambiguous. The length of the CDR3 is 15 residues. Germline V gene data show CDR1 as SGHTA and CDR2 as FQGTGA. V was clipped by 5 bases and J by 8 bases, with 21 bases between them. CDR3 nucleotides: TGTGCCAGCAGCCTCCCGGAAGCGCGGGTCGGGGAAGCTTTCTTT. This gives the protein CASSLPEARVGEAFF.

This clonotype was counted only a few times. The chain is built from TRBV28 and TRBJ2-1, with TRBD2 matching 8 bases. Losses at the gene ends were 1 base for V and 9 bases for J; bases not matched to a gene: 11. Looked up from germline, CDR1 is MDHEN and CDR2 is SYDVKM. This CDR3 is 16 amino acids long. In nucleotides, the CDR3 is TGTGCCAGCAGTTTATATACGGGAGGGCCGTGGAGTGAGCAGTTCTTC. It encodes CASSLYTGGPWSEQFF.

This clonotype appeared a few times. This chain links TRBV6-1 with TRBJ2-7, with 8 nucleotides matching TRBD1. The V and J ends lost 7 bases and 0 bases, in that order; junction bases with no gene match: 5. This CDR3 comprises 14 residues. Germline-derived CDR1 and CDR2 are MNHNS and SASEGT. The DNA for the CDR3 is TGTGCCAGCACCCCCGGACAGGGCTCCTACGAGCAGTACTTC. It encodes CASTPGQGSYEQYF.

This sequence joins TRBV6-1 and TRBJ2-5; D is perhaps TRBD1 (5 bases). This CDR3 contains 12 residues. Between the trimmed V and J ends, which lost 0 bases and 9 bases, there was a span of 8 bases. The germline CDR1 and CDR2 sequences are MNHNS and SASEGT. CDR3 bases: TGTGCCAGCAGTGAAGCGAGCAGGGCCCAGTACTTC. Amino acid sequence: CASSEASRAQYF.

The chain is built from TRBV10-3 and TRBJ2-2; 13 bases are shared with TRBD2. Looked up from germline, CDR1 is ENHRY and CDR2 is SYGVKD. J was trimmed by 6 bases and V by 4 bases; bases with no gene match: 5. The CDR3 is made up of 16 amino acids. CDR3 region: CAISATSGRAAGELFF. The CDR3 nucleotides are TGTGCCATCAGTGCTACTAGCGGGAGGGCGGCCGGGGAGCTGTTTTTT.

V usage is TRBV12-3 or TRBV12-4 and J usage is TRBJ1-2; TRBD1 matches at 9 bases. The V and J ends lost 4 bases and 5 bases, in that order; junction bases with no gene match: 5. There are 14 residues in the CDR3. CDR3 DNA sequence: TGTGCCAGCAGTTATACAGGGGGCCGATATGGCTACACCTTC. Translation gives CASSYTGGRYGYTF.

This clonotype showed up many times. V is TRBV7-2 and J is TRBJ2-5; D could derive from TRBD1 or TRBD2 (5 bases each). V lost 5 bases and J lost 2, with 9 bases in between. From germline, CDR1 is SGHTA and CDR2 FQGNSA. CDR3 size: 13 residues. CDR3 loop: CASSTGPQETQYF. In nucleotides, the CDR3 is TGTGCCAGCAGCACGGGACCTCAAGAGACCCAGTACTTC.

This clonotype was observed at least ten times. V gene TRBV6-1 combines with J gene TRBJ2-1; 11 bases match TRBD2. The CDR3 has 15 amino acids. V lost 1 base to trimming and J lost 9 bases; unmatched junction nucleotides: 5. Germline assignment: CDR1 MNHNS and CDR2 SASEGT. The CDR3 nucleotides are TGTGCCAGCAGTGAAGTAGCGGGAGGGGGGGGTGAGCAGTTCTTC. As protein: CASSEVAGGGGEQFF.

This chain links TRBV7-6 with TRBJ2-2; D might be TRBD1 (6 bases). Per germline, CDR1 SGHVS and CDR2 FNYEAQ. This CDR3 has 15 residues. The germline V and J ends were trimmed by 3 bases and 2 bases, with 10 bases remaining between them. The CDR3 loop reads CASSFRDTNTGELFF. CDR3 DNA sequence: TGTGCCAGCAGCTTCCGGGACACAAACACCGGGGAGCTGTTTTTT.

This clonotype was observed many times. The genes are TRBV6-1 and TRBJ1-5; D gene unclear. This CDR3 is built from 15 residues. Trimming pared 7 bases from V and 4 bases from J, leaving 17 bases between. Germline V gene lookup returns CDR1 MNHNS and CDR2 SASEGT. This chain's CDR3 is CASNPWVSTNQPQHF. The CDR3 DNA reads as TGTGCCAGCAACCCCTGGGTCAGTACAAATCAGCCCCAGCATTTT.

This clonotype was found a few times. V usage is TRBV27 and J usage is TRBJ1-1; TRBD1 might be the D (6 bases). CDR1 is MNHEY and CDR2 is SMNVEV in the germline V gene (reference sequence). The CDR3 is 14 residues long. Trimming pared 2 bases from V and 7 bases from J, leaving 14 bases between. The CDR3 is CASSLTLGGLEAFF. CDR3 DNA sequence: TGTGCCAGCAGTTTAACCTTGGGGGGCCTTGAAGCTTTCTTT.

The chain uses TRBV7-2 and TRBJ2-5; 7 nucleotides line up with TRBD1. The CDR3 has 16 amino acids. The V gene end was trimmed by 3 bases and the J gene end by 2 bases; junction bases not matched to a gene: 9. The germline gives CDR1 SGHTA, CDR2 FQGNSA. CDR3 in amino acids: CASSFPSTGQQETQYF. CDR3 DNA sequence: TGTGCCAGCAGCTTTCCGTCTACGGGACAGCAAGAGACCCAGTACTTC.

The J gene is TRBJ2-7, the V gene TRBV29-1; D is perhaps TRBD1 (6 bases). The CDR3 is made up of 13 amino acids. Germline CDR1 SQVTM, CDR2 ANQGSEA. V lost 4 bases and J lost 4, with 14 bases in between. DNA for the CDR3: TGCAGCGTTGCCCGACAGGAAGGGTACGAGCAGTACTTC. Its protein is CSVARQEGYEQYF.

The rearrangement uses TRBV4-1 and TRBJ2-7; D is possibly TRBD2 (6 bases). The CDR3 spans 14 residues. Looked up from germline, CDR1 is MGHRA and CDR2 is YSYEKL. V was cut by 1 base and J by 7 bases, with 14 bases left in between. The CDR3 spells CASSQVIGRSEQYF. CDR3 DNA: TGCGCCAGCAGCCAAGTAATTGGGAGGTCAGAGCAGTACTTC.

This clonotype appeared many times. The V and J genes are TRBV6-1 and TRBJ1-1; D ambiguous. Trimming took 3 bases from V and 0 from J, leaving 11 bases between them. The CDR3 runs to 15 residues. Germline V CDR1 and CDR2: MNHNS, SASEGT. DNA of the CDR3: TGTGCCAGCAGTGACGAGCCATACATGAACACTGAAGCTTTCTTT. Translating gives CASSDEPYMNTEAFF.

This clonotype was seen at least ten times. J is TRBJ1-2 and V is TRBV15, with TRBD1 identical over 7 bases. Trimming took 3 bases from V and 5 from J; bases not matched to a gene: 9. The germline gives CDR1 LNHNV, CDR2 YYDKDF (reference sequence). This CDR3 contains 15 residues. The CDR3 is CATSSGDSVTYGYTF. The DNA of the CDR3 is TGTGCCACCAGCAGTGGGGACAGTGTGACTTATGGCTACACCTTC.

There are many counts of this clonotype. The chain combines TRBV19 with TRBJ2-3; TRBD2 might be the D (5 bases). The CDR3 spans 14 residues. The germline V gene encodes CDR1 LNHDA and CDR2 SQIVND (reference sequence). V was shortened by 4 bases and J by 2 bases, with 10 bases between the two germline ends. In DNA, the CDR3 is TGTGCCAGTAGTACTGGACTCACCACAGATACGCAGTATTTT. Translated, it gives CASSTGLTTDTQYF.

This chain connects TRBV30 to TRBJ2-1; D is perhaps TRBD2 (5 bases). Trimming took 5 bases from V and 0 from J, leaving 11 bases between them. The CDR3 is 14 amino acids. Germline CDR1 is GTSNPN and CDR2 is SVGIG (reference sequence). The CDR3 loop reads CAWGGTPSYNEQFF. DNA for the CDR3: TGTGCCTGGGGAGGTACCCCCTCCTACAATGAGCAGTTCTTC.

This clonotype showed up many times. The chain carries TRBV28 and TRBJ1-5; 11 nucleotides match TRBD1. Trimming took 2 bases from V and 10 from J; bases not matched to a gene: 7. Germline assignment: CDR1 MDHEN and CDR2 SYDVKM. This CDR3 has 15 residues. The CDR3 spells CASSLRTGTGGPQHF. CDR3 coding DNA: TGTGCCAGCAGTTTACGGACCGGGACAGGGGGTCCCCAGCATTTT.

In its sample, this clonotype was seen many times. The J gene is TRBJ2-1, the V gene TRBV4-2, with TRBD2 matching 9 bases. Trimming removed 0 bases from V and 7 bases from J; junction bases left unmatched: 13. This CDR3 spans 18 amino acids. Germline values: CDR1 LGHNA, CDR2 YNFKEQ. For the CDR3, the DNA is TGTGCCAGCAGCCAAGATGGAGGACTAGCGTCCCCAGGGAATGAGCAGTTCTTC. Translating gives CASSQDGGLASPGNEQFF.

This clonotype was seen at least ten times. This chain connects TRBV7-6 to TRBJ2-3; 10 positions agree with TRBD2. The CDR3 totals 16 residues. Germline V lookup: CDR1 SGHVS, CDR2 FNYEAQ. V trimming: 0 bases; J trimming: 7 bases; junction bases outside the gene matches: 7. CDR3: CASSLALGTSVNTQYF. CDR3 bases: TGTGCCAGCAGCTTAGCTTTGGGGACTAGCGTTAATACGCAGTATTTT.